The 24 T cell receptor beta chains reported below all come from one sample, sequenced in a study of neurological immune-mediated disorders. TCRdb reprocessed the 5' RACE reads with MiXCR, giving one entry per CDR3 protein. The sample has over 15,000 distinct CDR3 sequences, roughly 22% seen once. Sequencing was done on a sample of PBMCs. The source is a man aged 50 or older in good health.

This clonotype occurred many times. This rearrangement joins TRBV7-2 to TRBJ1-2; unclear D gene. The ends were cut back, 5 bases at V and 2 bases at J, with 15 bases in the middle. The CDR3 is 15 residues long. Germline loops: CDR1 SGHTA, CDR2 FQGNSA. The CDR3, as DNA: TGTGCCAGCAGCCCACCCAGTGGCAGCAACTATGGCTACACCTTC. Protein product: CASSPPSGSNYGYTF.

This clonotype was recorded many times. The V and J genes are TRBV20-1 and TRBJ1-5, with D unclear. V shed 7 bases and J shed 4 bases, with 11 bases lying between them. The length of the CDR3 is 12 residues. CDR1 is DFQATT and CDR2 is SNEGSKA in the germline V gene (reference sequence). CDR3 DNA: TGCAGTGTTCAGACTTTTAATCAGCCCCAGCATTTT. It translates to CSVQTFNQPQHF.

This clonotype is medium-sized (0.01 to 0.1%). In DNA form, the CDR3 reads TGTGCCAGCAGCTTTGCGGGAGGTTCTAGCACAGATACGCAGTATTTT. This sequence encodes CASSFAGGSSTDTQYF. The chain recombines TRBV7-9 with TRBJ2-3, with 8 bases identical to TRBD2. This CDR3 has 16 residues. The trim removed 3 bases at V and 0 bases at J, leaving 5 bases unmatched. The germline V gene encodes CDR1 SEHNR and CDR2 FQNEAQ (reference sequence).

This clonotype was detected many times. The rearrangement joins TRBV5-5 to TRBJ2-1; D remains unclear. Trimming cost V 0 bases and J 8 bases, with 9 bases left between them. The germline CDR1 and CDR2 sequences are SGHKS and YYEKEE (reference sequence). The CDR3 length is 13 residues. In nucleotides, the CDR3 is TGTGCCAGCAGCTTGGAATTGACCTATGAGCAGTTCTTC. Translation: CASSLELTYEQFF.

The rearrangement joins TRBV7-8 to TRBJ2-1; 8 bases align to TRBD1. Germline CDR1 SGHVS, CDR2 FQNEAQ. This CDR3 spans 13 amino acids. Trimming cost V 5 bases and J 13 bases; bases outside gene matches: 10. Written as DNA, the CDR3 is TGTGCCAGCAGCCGGACAGGGTCGACGGGACAGTTCTTC. Translating gives CASSRTGSTGQFF.

At least ten counts were recorded for this clonotype. The V call is TRBV18, the J call TRBJ1-4; D unclear. This CDR3 has 18 amino acids. The germline CDR1 and CDR2 sequences are KGHSH and LQKENI. V lost 3 bases and J 0 bases, leaving 17 bases between the germline ends. The CDR3 loop reads CASSPQNLRRATNEKLFF. The CDR3, as DNA: TGTGCCAGCTCACCGCAGAACCTACGCAGAGCAACTAATGAAAAACTGTTTTTT.

This clonotype showed up many times. The rearrangement links TRBV12-3 or TRBV12-4 to TRBJ2-7; TRBD2 matches 10 bases. The V and J ends lost 6 bases and 2 bases, in that order; junction bases with no gene match: 7. The CDR3 covers 15 residues. CDR3 bases: TGTGCCAGCAGACCGGGACTAGCGAGCACCTACGAGCAGTACTTC. Translation gives CASRPGLASTYEQYF.

This clonotype was counted many times. This chain joins TRBV5-1 and TRBJ2-6, with 9 bases aligning to TRBD1. Germline lookup yields CDR1 SGHRS and CDR2 YFSETQ. V was clipped by 5 bases and J by 2 bases; unmatched bases: 8. The CDR3 runs to 17 residues. The CDR3 region is CASRKGQGIPGANVLTF. DNA for the CDR3: TGCGCCAGCAGAAAGGGACAGGGAATCCCTGGGGCCAACGTCCTGACTTTC.

This clonotype was detected ten times or more. The rearrangement links TRBV5-1 to TRBJ2-3; D not certain. V lost 5 bases, J lost 4 bases, and 11 bases lay in between. CDR3 length: 13 residues. Germline-derived CDR1 and CDR2 are SGHRS and YFSETQ. Here the CDR3 DNA reads TGCGCCAGCAGACTCGAAAATCCAGATACGCAGTATTTT. Its protein is CASRLENPDTQYF.

In its sample, this clonotype was seen many times. The V gene is TRBV5-1, the J gene TRBJ1-1; the D is unclear. Per the germline V gene, CDR1 is SGHRS and CDR2 is YFSETQ. V dropped 0 bases and J dropped 2 bases, with 11 bases sitting between them. CDR3 length equals 15 residues. CDR3 loop: CASSLDVGANTEAFF. CDR3 coding DNA: TGCGCCAGCAGCTTGGATGTGGGCGCAAACACTGAAGCTTTCTTT.

This clonotype was seen ten or more times. The chain recombines TRBV20-1 with TRBJ2-7, with 9 bases identical to TRBD1. There are 14 residues in the CDR3. Germline V lookup: CDR1 DFQATT, CDR2 SNEGSKA (reference sequence). J was trimmed by 3 bases and V by 6 bases; bases with no gene match: 9. CDR3 DNA: TGCAGTGCCCGGGACAGGGATGGGCTCTACGAGCAGTACTTC. Translated: CSARDRDGLYEQYF.

This clonotype was counted at least ten times. The V call is TRBV7-2, the J call TRBJ1-2; tentative D call: TRBD1 (5 bases). CDR3 size: 16 residues. Germline CDR1 reads SGHTA; CDR2 reads FQGNSA. The V and J ends lost 5 bases and 1 base respectively, with 17 bases between them. The CDR3, as DNA: TGTGCCAGCAGCATCGGACAAGGGAACTTTAACTATGGCTACACCTTC. Encoded protein: CASSIGQGNFNYGYTF.

This chain connects TRBV12-2 to TRBJ2-3. TRBV12-2 is a pseudogene locus. The CDR3 runs to 15 residues. In DNA form, the CDR3 reads TGTGCAAGTCGCCCACCAGCAGACTCCACAGATACGCAGTATTTT. It codes for CASRPPADSTDTQYF.

This clonotype was found many times. This sequence joins TRBV5-5 and TRBJ2-1; D is possibly TRBD1 (5 bases). The CDR3 loop spans 14 amino acids. Trimming stripped 4 bases from V and 8 bases from J, with 16 bases between. The V gene's germline CDR1 is SGHKS and CDR2 YYEKEE (reference sequence). The CDR3 bases are TGTGCCAGCAGCGCTGGGGCCACCTTCGATGAGCAGTTCTTC. This encodes CASSAGATFDEQFF.

In its sample, this clonotype was seen many times. This chain uses TRBV19 with TRBJ2-7; 9 bases line up with TRBD1. In germline, CDR1 is LNHDA, CDR2 SQIVND (reference sequence). This CDR3 comprises 13 residues. The V gene end was trimmed by 8 bases and the J gene end by 6 bases; junction bases not matched to a gene: 8. CDR3 residues: CASGRTGAREQYF. The CDR3 coding sequence is TGTGCCAGTGGACGGACAGGGGCCCGCGAGCAGTACTTC.

This sequence joins TRBV12-3 or TRBV12-4 and TRBJ2-7; 9 nucleotides align to TRBD2. There are 14 residues in the CDR3. V lost 5 bases and J lost 3; bases outside the gene matches: 5. The CDR3 region is CASSHPSGNYEQYF. The CDR3 DNA follows: TGTGCCAGCAGTCACCCTAGCGGGAACTACGAGCAGTACTTC.

CDR3 sequence: CASSSIEGGEQFF. The CDR3 DNA reads as TGTGCCAGCAGTTCCATCGAGGGAGGCGAGCAGTTCTTC. The rearrangement uses TRBV12-3 or TRBV12-4 and TRBJ2-1; tentatively, D is TRBD2 (6 bases). The CDR3 runs to 13 residues. V was trimmed by 4 bases and J by 10 bases, leaving 14 bases between them.

This clonotype appeared many times. The V and J genes are TRBV20-1 and TRBJ2-1, with 8 bases lining up with TRBD2. The CDR3 totals 15 residues. J gave up 7 bases and V 0 bases, and 8 bases lay outside the gene matches. CDR1 is DFQATT and CDR2 is SNEGSKA in the germline V gene (reference sequence). The CDR3 spells CSARDAAGEGNEQFF. The CDR3 DNA is TGCAGTGCTAGAGACGCAGCGGGAGAGGGAAATGAGCAGTTCTTC.

In its sample, this clonotype was seen many times. The chain links TRBV7-2 to TRBJ2-5; D ambiguous. The CDR3 is 14 amino acids. The V end lost 1 base, the J end lost 1 base, and 7 bases lay between the germline ends. CDR1 is SGHTA and CDR2 is FQGNSA in the germline V gene. The DNA for the CDR3 is TGTGCCAGCAGCTTAGAGACGGTCCAAGAGACCCAGTACTTC. Translating gives CASSLETVQETQYF.

The CDR3 nucleotides are TGCAGTGCTAGAGCTCTCGGGAGGGGGGTAGATACGCAGTATTTT. Protein product: CSARALGRGVDTQYF. The chain combines TRBV20-1 with TRBJ2-3; 8 positions match TRBD2. Germline V gene data show CDR1 as DFQATT and CDR2 as SNEGSKA (reference sequence). The CDR3 totals 15 residues. With 1 base clipped from V and 5 bases from J, the junction kept 8 bases outside the gene matches.

This clonotype has a count of ten or more. The chain couples TRBV28 to TRBJ2-7, with D perhaps TRBD2 (5 bases). Germline V gene sequence: CDR1 MDHEN, CDR2 SYDVKM. The CDR3 sequence is 15 residues long. V lost 6 bases and J 3 bases, leaving 18 bases between the germline ends. CDR3 nucleotides: TGTGCCAGCAGCTCTCCTCGGGGATACTACTACGAGCAGTACTTC. This sequence encodes CASSSPRGYYYEQYF.

This clonotype was seen a handful of times. The rearrangement joins TRBV6-2 or TRBV6-3 to TRBJ2-7; D is uncertain. The CDR3 loop spans 13 amino acids. With 2 bases removed from V and 7 bases from J, the gap between germline ends came to 12 bases. Germline V lookup: CDR1 MNHEY, CDR2 SVGEGT. The CDR3 region is CASSYVRVGEQYF. Here the CDR3 DNA reads TGTGCCAGCAGTTACGTCCGGGTCGGGGAGCAGTACTTC.

This clonotype was observed many times. The chain is built from TRBV20-1 and TRBJ2-3; 10 nucleotides match TRBD2. The CDR3 is 15 amino acids. Germline V CDR1 and CDR2: DFQATT, SNEGSKA (reference sequence). The J segment lost 3 bases and the V segment lost 6 bases, leaving 9 bases of the junction unmatched. CDR3 in amino acids: CSAPLASGRTDTQYF. DNA of the CDR3: TGCAGTGCCCCCCTGGCTAGCGGGAGAACAGATACGCAGTATTTT.

This clonotype was counted at least ten times. The chain couples TRBV5-1 to TRBJ2-3; 11 bases are shared with TRBD2. Germline V gene lookup returns CDR1 SGHRS and CDR2 YFSETQ. This CDR3 is built from 16 residues. Trimming took 3 bases from V and 3 from J; bases not matched to a gene: 6. The CDR3 DNA sequence: TGCGCCAGCAGCTGGACCACTAGCGGGAGTACAGATACGCAGTATTTT. It translates to CASSWTTSGSTDTQYF. Together with reference TRBV5-1 and TRBJ2-3, the CDR3 gives the full variable domain: KAGVTQTPRYLIKTRGQQVTLSCSPISGHRSVSWYQQTPGQGLQFLFEYFSETQRNKGNFPGRFSGRQFSNSRSEMNVSTLELGDSALYLCASSWTTSGSTDTQYFGPGTRLTVL.